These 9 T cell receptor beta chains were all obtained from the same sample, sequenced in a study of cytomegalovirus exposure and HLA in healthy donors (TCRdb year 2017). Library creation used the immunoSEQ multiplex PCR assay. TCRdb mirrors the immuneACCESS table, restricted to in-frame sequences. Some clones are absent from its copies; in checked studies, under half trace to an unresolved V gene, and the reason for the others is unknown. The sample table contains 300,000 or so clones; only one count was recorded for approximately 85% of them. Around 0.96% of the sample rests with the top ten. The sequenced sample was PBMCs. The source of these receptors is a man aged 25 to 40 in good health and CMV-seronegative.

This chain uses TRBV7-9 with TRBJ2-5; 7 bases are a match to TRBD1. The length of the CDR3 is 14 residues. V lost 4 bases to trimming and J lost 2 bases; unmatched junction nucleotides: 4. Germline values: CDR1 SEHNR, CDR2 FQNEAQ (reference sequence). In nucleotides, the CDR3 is TGTGCCAGCAGCTGGGGACAGATACAAGAGACCCAGTACTTC. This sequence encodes CASSWGQIQETQYF.

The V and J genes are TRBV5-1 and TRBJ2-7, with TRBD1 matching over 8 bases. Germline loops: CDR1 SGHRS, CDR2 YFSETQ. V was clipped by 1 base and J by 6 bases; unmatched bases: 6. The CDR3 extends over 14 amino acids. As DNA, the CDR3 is TGCGCCAGCAGCTTGCCGGGACAGGAGGTCGAGCAGTACTTC. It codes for CASSLPGQEVEQYF.

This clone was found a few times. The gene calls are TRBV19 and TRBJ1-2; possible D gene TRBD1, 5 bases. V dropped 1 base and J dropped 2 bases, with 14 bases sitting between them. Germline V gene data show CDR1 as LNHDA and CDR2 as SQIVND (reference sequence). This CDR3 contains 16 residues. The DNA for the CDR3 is TGTGCCAGTAGTATAGCTCGCGGGGCCCCCAACTATGGCTACACCTTC. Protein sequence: CASSIARGAPNYGYTF.

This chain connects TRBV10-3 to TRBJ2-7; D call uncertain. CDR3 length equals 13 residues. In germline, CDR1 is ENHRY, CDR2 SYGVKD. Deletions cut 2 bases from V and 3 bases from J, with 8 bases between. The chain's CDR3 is CAISEDGDYEQYF. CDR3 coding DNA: TGTGCCATCAGTGAGGACGGAGACTACGAGCAGTACTTC.

CDR3 bases: TGTGCCAGCAGTTACCGGGGTAACACTGAAGCTTTCTTT. This translates into CASSYRGNTEAFF. The chain links TRBV6-5 to TRBJ1-1; D not certain. V was shortened by 2 bases and J by 2 bases, with 6 bases between the two germline ends. The germline V gene has CDR1 MNHEY and CDR2 SVGAGI. There are 13 residues in the CDR3.

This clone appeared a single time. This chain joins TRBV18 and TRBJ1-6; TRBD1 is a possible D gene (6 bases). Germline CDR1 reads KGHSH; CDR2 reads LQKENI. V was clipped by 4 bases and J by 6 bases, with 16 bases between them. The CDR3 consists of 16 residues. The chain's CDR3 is CASSLDTGTLNSPLHF. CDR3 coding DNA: TGTGCCAGCTCACTTGACACCGGGACACTTAATTCACCCCTCCACTTT.

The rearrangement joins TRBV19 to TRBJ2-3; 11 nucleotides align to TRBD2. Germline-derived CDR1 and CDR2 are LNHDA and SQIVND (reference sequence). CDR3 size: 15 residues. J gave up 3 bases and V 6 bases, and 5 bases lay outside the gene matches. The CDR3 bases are TGTGCCAGTAGCCCGGGACTAGCGGAGACAGATACGCAGTATTTT. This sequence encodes CASSPGLAETDTQYF.

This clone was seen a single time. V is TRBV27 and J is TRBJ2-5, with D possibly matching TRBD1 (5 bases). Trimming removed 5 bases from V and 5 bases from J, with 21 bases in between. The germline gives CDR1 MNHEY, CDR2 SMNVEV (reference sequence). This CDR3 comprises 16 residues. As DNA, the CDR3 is TGTGCCAGCAGTCCATACCCCCGGGCCGCAGGGGAGACCCAGTACTTC. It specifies CASSPYPRAAGETQYF.

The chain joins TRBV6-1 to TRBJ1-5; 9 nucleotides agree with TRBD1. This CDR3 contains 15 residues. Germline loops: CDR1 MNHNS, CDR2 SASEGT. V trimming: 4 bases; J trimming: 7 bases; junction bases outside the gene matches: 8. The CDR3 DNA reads TGTGCCAGCAGTGGATACCGGGACAGGGTCCAGCCCCAGCATTTT. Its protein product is CASSGYRDRVQPQHF.